The subject of this entry is one TCR beta chain. No antigen is known for it. Base qualities were left out, and no much larger clone turns up one base away. Collaborating institutions collected whole blood in K2EDTA tubes following their own protocols. For TCRbeta analysis, collaborators shipped samples in one of three forms: frozen whole blood, isolated PBMCs, or DNA extracted from either of those sample types. The entry originates in a study of blood T cell repertoires in COVID-19 (TCRdb year 2020). As for the study more broadly: Samples covering the acute and convalescent phases of COVID-19 were provided by collaborators in the United States, Italy and Spain. The material from the prospective study consisted of cDNA or gDNA derived from T cells, B-cell-depleted T cells, or PBMCs. The dataset comprised deeply sampled blood TCRbeta repertoires from subjects exposed to, actively infected with, or recovered from COVID-19. The repertoires were released in a freely available public database intended as a resource for research on the immune response to SARS-CoV-2. Samples came from the ongoing ImmuneRACE study (first 160 participants) plus 1,254 subjects from 6 global collaborators. A de-identified subject ID, COVID-19 status, age in years and sex were almost always included in the sample metadata. Where available, HLA class I and class II types were taken from metadata supplied by the sample provider and were not determined by assay-based typing. Results the study describes overall, beyond this receptor: How much clinical and demographic metadata was included differed by source and by participant, and the metadata was provided uncurated.

The immunoSEQ Assay, a bias-controlled multiplex PCR, was used to amplify TCRbeta CDR3 regions from genomic DNA. In the source study's methods: Within the assay, amplification of reference gene primers was used to estimate how many nucleated cells each sample contained. To quantify the absolute abundance of each unique TCRbeta CDR3 rearrangement, sequence reads were collapsed and filtered. Productive Simpson clonality was computed per sample as the square root of Simpson's diversity index over productive rearrangements. This immuneACCESS table, as held by TCRdb, lists in-frame sequences with V and J called but not all clones. Of the missing ones, under half trace to an unresolved V gene in checked studies; the others have no known cause. V and J calls and clone size follow that table, whereas D and trimming were derived from the DNA. Counted in this sample were roughly 80,000 clones; 60% to 80% of them appeared once. The ten largest clones represent 8.5% to 10% of the sample.

There are 13 amino acids in the CDR3, from cysteine to phenylalanine inclusive. Only the CDR3 DNA stays, 39 bases, in frame from base 1. Via the germline V gene, CDR1 is SGHTA and CDR2 FQGNSA. V and J are trimmed by 5 bases and 4 bases, and the gene matches miss 5 bases of the junction. The sample comprised peripheral blood. Recombination connected TRBV7-2 to TRBJ2-7, with 7 central nucleotides matching TRBD1. The receptor was derived from a human donor in a cohort sampled during active COVID-19. The CDR3 loop reads CASSPEQGYEQYF. The nucleotide sequence is given as TGTGCCAGCAGCCCTGAACAGGGGTACGAGCAGTACTTC. With the rest looked up from the reference TRBV7-2 and TRBJ2-7 genes rather than sequenced, the full variable domain is GAGVSQSPSNKVTEKGKDVELRCDPISGHTALYWYRQSLGQGLEFLIYFQGNSAPDKSGLPSDRFSAERTGGSVSTLTIQRTQQEDSAVYLCASSPEQGYEQYFGPGTRLTVT.